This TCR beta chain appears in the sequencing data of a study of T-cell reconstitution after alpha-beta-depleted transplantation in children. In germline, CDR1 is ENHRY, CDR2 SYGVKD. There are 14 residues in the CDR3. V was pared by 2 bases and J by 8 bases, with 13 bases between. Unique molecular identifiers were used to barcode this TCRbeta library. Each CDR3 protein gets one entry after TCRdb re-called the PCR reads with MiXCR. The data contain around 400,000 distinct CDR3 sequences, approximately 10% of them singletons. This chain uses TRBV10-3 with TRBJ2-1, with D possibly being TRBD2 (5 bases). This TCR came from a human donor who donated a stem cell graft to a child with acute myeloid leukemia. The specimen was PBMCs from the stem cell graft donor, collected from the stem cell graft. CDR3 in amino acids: CAISEPGMRDEQFF. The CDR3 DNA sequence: TGTGCCATCAGTGAGCCGGGGATGAGGGATGAGCAGTTCTTC.